This T cell receptor (beta chain) was found in a study of T cells in Graves' hyperthyroidism and ophthalmopathy. Germline loops: CDR1 SGDLS, CDR2 YYNGEE. The length of the CDR3 is 13 residues. With 0 bases clipped from V and 9 bases from J, the junction kept 4 bases outside the gene matches. RNA transcripts provided the source from which TCR beta CDR3 regions were amplified. First-round RT-PCR of the TCR CDR3 relied on the HTBI primer set. TCRdb re-analysed the multiplex PCR reads in MiXCR, keeping a single row per CDR3 protein. Of a few hundred thousand distinct CDR3 sequences listed, over 11% are singletons.

Material: blood. The origin of this receptor is a woman younger than 45 with Graves' hyperthyroidism that later progressed to Graves' ophthalmopathy. J is TRBJ1-2 and V is TRBV9; TRBD1 matches at 8 bases. CDR3 sequence: CASSVGTGFRYTF. CDR3 DNA sequence: TGTGCCAGCAGCGTAGGGACAGGGTTCCGCTACACCTTC. The complete variable domain, with remaining parts taken from reference TRBV9 and TRBJ1-2, reads DSGVTQTPKHLITATGQRVTLRCSPRSGDLSVYWYQQSLDQGLQFLIQYYNGEERAKGNILERFSAQQFPDLHSELNLSSLELGDSALYFCASSVGTGFRYTFGSGTRLTVV.